Shown below are 10 T cell receptor beta chains from a single sample sequenced in a study of CD8+ T cells in alopecia areata. The treatment denotes: oral pan-JAK inhibitor, 5-10 mg twice daily. In each case, RNA was isolated and then reverse transcribed into cDNA as the sequencing template. TCRdb's copy holds only in-frame clones and misses some; the assay was immunoSEQ multiplex PCR. This repertoire shows about 290,000 clones, nearly 60% found once; its top ten account for less than 2%. The source material was CD4+ T cells sorted from blood, sampled at week 24, from a patient treated with tofacitinib. These receptors were taken from a human donor with alopecia areata.

This sequence joins TRBV9 and TRBJ2-6; D remains unclear. V was clipped by 0 bases and J by 4 bases, with 8 bases between them. Germline V lookup: CDR1 SGDLS, CDR2 YYNGEE. The CDR3 covers 15 residues. CDR3 DNA: TGTGCCAGCAGCGTAGCTAATTCCGGGGCCAACGTCCTGACTTTC. Residues: CASSVANSGANVLTF.

J is TRBJ1-1 and V is TRBV5-1, with unresolved D. This CDR3 is built from 13 residues. Trimming pared 0 bases from V and 4 bases from J, leaving 7 bases between. CDR1 is SGHRS and CDR2 is YFSETQ in the germline V gene. CDR3 residues: CASSLVDGTEAFF. CDR3 DNA sequence: TGCGCCAGCAGCTTGGTAGACGGCACTGAAGCTTTCTTT.

V usage is TRBV7-2 and J usage is TRBJ2-6; D possibly corresponds to TRBD1 (6 bases). The CDR3 is made up of 17 amino acids. Germline V gene lookup returns CDR1 SGHTA and CDR2 FQGNSA. Between the trimmed V and J ends, which lost 5 bases and 0 bases, there was a span of 14 bases. The CDR3 nucleotides read TGTGCCAGCAGCAAAACAGGGCGGACCTCTGGGGCCAACGTCCTGACTTTC. Translation: CASSKTGRTSGANVLTF.

The chain carries TRBV10-3 and TRBJ2-2; 10 bases are a match to TRBD1. The CDR3 length is 15 residues. Germline loops: CDR1 ENHRY, CDR2 SYGVKD. V trimming: 5 bases; J trimming: 3 bases; junction bases outside the gene matches: 3. CDR3 region: CAISHGQGDTGELFF. CDR3 DNA: TGTGCCATCAGTCACGGACAGGGGGACACCGGGGAGCTGTTTTTT.

The chain carries TRBV30 and TRBJ1-2, with unresolved D. Looked up from germline, CDR1 is GTSNPN and CDR2 is SVGIG (reference sequence). The CDR3 is 15 amino acids. V was cut by 0 bases and J by 9 bases, with 20 bases left in between. CDR3 residues: CAWSVPIGRIGSYTF. CDR3 bases: TGTGCCTGGAGTGTACCTATCGGTCGGATAGGGAGCTACACCTTC.

The chain has TRBV23-1 and TRBJ1-5, with 7 bases lining up with TRBD1. TRBV23-1 belongs to the ORF category, with a function that is uncertain. The CDR3 is 17 amino acids. V lost 2 bases to trimming and J lost 6 bases; unmatched junction nucleotides: 13. The CDR3 reads CASSQIMSGGPFQPQHF. The CDR3 coding sequence is TGCGCCAGCAGTCAAATTATGTCAGGGGGTCCTTTTCAGCCCCAGCATTTT.

A few counts support this clone. The chain joins TRBV19 to TRBJ2-1; TRBD2 aligns across 11 bases. CDR1 is LNHDA and CDR2 is SQIVND in the germline V gene (reference sequence). The CDR3 is 18 residues long. The ends lost 7 bases at V and 0 bases at J; junction bases unmatched: 11. CDR3 region: CASTPGLAGGSSYNEQFF. The CDR3 DNA reads as TGTGCCAGTACCCCCGGGCTAGCGGGGGGAAGCTCCTACAATGAGCAGTTCTTC.

The chain joins TRBV6-6 to TRBJ1-2; weak D call: TRBD1 (5 bases). CDR1 MNHNY and CDR2 SVGAGI come from the germline V gene (reference sequence). This CDR3 has 14 residues. Trimming removed 2 bases at V and 6 bases at J, with 13 bases between. The CDR3, as DNA: TGTGCCAGCAGTTACCCGGGGCGACTGAATGGCTACACCTTC. This gives the protein CASSYPGRLNGYTF.

The chain couples TRBV5-8 to TRBJ2-5, with 8 bases that match TRBD2. This CDR3 spans 13 amino acids. Per the germline V gene, CDR1 is SGHTS and CDR2 is YDEGEE. With V trimmed by 5 bases and J by 5 bases, 5 bases remained unmatched. CDR3 sequence reads: CASRPSGGETQYF. For the CDR3, the DNA is TGTGCCAGCAGACCCTCGGGGGGGGAGACCCAGTACTTC.

J is TRBJ2-5 and V is TRBV11-2; 7 nucleotides line up with TRBD2. The CDR3 loop spans 13 amino acids. Germline-derived CDR1 and CDR2 are SGHAT and FQNNGV. V dropped 7 bases and J dropped 7; count of bases not matched to a gene: 9. CDR3 sequence reads: CASTPGGGATQYF. CDR3 in DNA: TGTGCCAGCACCCCGGGCGGGGGTGCGACCCAGTACTTC.